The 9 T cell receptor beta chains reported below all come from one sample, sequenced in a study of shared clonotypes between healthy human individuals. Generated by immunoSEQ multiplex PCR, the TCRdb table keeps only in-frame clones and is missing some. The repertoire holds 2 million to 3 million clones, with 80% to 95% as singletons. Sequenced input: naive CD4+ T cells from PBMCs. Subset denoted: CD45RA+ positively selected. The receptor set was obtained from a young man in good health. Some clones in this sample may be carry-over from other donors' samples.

The chain's CDR3 is CASSLTSFQETQYF. In DNA form, the CDR3 reads TGCGCCAGCAGCTTGACGAGCTTCCAAGAGACCCAGTACTTC. V is TRBV5-1 and J is TRBJ2-5; no definite D call. Trimming took off 1 base at V and 1 base at J, with 8 bases between the two ends. CDR3 size: 14 residues. The germline gives CDR1 SGHRS, CDR2 YFSETQ.

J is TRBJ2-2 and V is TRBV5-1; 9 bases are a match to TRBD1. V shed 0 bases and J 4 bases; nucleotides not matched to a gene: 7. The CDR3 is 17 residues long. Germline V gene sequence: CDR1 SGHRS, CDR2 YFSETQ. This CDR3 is CASSLVQGAVSTGELFF. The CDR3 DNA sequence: TGCGCCAGCAGCTTGGTACAGGGGGCCGTAAGCACCGGGGAGCTGTTTTTT.

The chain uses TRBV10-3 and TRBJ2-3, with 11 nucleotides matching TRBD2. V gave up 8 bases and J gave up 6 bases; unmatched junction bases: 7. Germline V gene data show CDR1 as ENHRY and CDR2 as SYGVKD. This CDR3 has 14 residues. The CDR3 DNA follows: TGTGCCATCCAGATAGCGGGAGGGCCCGATACGCAGTATTTT. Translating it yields CAIQIAGGPDTQYF.

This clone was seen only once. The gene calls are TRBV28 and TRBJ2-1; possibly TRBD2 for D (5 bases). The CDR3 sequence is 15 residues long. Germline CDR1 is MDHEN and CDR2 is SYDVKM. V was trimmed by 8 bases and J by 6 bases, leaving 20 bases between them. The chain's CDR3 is CASALRGLGVNEQFF. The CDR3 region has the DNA TGTGCCAGCGCCCTTCGAGGCCTCGGGGTCAATGAGCAGTTCTTC.

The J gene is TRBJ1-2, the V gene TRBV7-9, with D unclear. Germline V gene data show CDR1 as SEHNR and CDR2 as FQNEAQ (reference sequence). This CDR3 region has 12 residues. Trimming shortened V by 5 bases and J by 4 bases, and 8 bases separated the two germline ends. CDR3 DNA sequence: TGTGCCAGCAGCCCCCGAGGCTATGGCTACACCTTC. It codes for CASSPRGYGYTF.

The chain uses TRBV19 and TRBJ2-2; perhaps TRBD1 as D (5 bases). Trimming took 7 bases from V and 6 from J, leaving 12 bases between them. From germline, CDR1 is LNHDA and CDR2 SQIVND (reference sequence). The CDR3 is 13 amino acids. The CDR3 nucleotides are TGTGCCAGTATCTCTGGGGCGCCCGGGGAGCTGTTTTTT. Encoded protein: CASISGAPGELFF. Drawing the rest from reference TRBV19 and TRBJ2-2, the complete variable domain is DGGITQSPKYLFRKEGQNVTLSCEQNLNHDAMYWYRQDPGQGLRLIYYSQIVNDFQKGDIAEGYSVSREKKESFPLTVTSAQKNPTAFYLCASISGAPGELFFGEGSRLTVL.

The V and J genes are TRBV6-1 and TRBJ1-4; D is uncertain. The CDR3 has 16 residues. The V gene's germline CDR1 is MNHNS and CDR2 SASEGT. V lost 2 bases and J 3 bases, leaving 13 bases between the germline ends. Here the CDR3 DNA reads TGTGCCAGCAGTGAAATCACGTGGAGCGCTAATGAAAAACTGTTTTTT. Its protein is CASSEITWSANEKLFF.

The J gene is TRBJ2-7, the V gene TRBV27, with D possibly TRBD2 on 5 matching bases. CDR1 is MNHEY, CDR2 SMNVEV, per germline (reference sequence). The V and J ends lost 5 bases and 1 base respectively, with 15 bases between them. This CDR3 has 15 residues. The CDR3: CASSPGIVRSYEQYF. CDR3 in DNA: TGTGCCAGCAGTCCGGGAATAGTGAGATCCTACGAGCAGTACTTC.

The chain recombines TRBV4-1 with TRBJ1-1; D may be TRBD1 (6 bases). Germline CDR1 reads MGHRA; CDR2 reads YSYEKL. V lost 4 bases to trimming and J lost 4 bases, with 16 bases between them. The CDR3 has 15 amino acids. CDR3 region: CASSRWTEVGTEAFF. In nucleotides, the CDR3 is TGCGCCAGCAGCCGATGGACAGAAGTAGGCACTGAAGCTTTCTTT.